The 14 T cell receptor beta chains below come from one sample, sequenced in a study of immune cell composition in non-small cell lung cancer. This table comes from immunoSEQ multiplex PCR, and its TCRdb copy is limited to in-frame clones, with some not included. This repertoire shows about 2,500 clones, over 65% found once; its top ten account for approximately 20%. Normal lung was taken at the farthest possible site, at least 3 cm from tumour. The sequenced sample was non-adjacent lung tissue. The receptors originated from a human donor with non-small cell lung cancer.

This sequence joins TRBV28 and TRBJ2-7, with D possibly being TRBD1 (5 bases). Trimming pared 3 bases from V and 3 bases from J, leaving 12 bases between. CDR1 is MDHEN, CDR2 SYDVKM, per germline. This CDR3 is built from 14 residues. CDR3 sequence: CASSLVGARYEQYF. The CDR3, as DNA: TGTGCCAGCAGTTTGGTAGGGGCCCGCTACGAGCAGTACTTC.

The genes are TRBV4-2 and TRBJ2-3; TRBD2 matches at 12 bases. The CDR3 covers 17 residues. CDR1 and CDR2 from the germline V gene are LGHNA and YNFKEQ. The trim removed 0 bases at V and 7 bases at J, leaving 8 bases unmatched. CDR3 in DNA: TGTGCCAGCAGCCAAGAGGCTAGCGGGGGGGCAGTTAATACGCAGTATTTT. The encoded protein is CASSQEASGGAVNTQYF.

This chain connects TRBV6-6 to TRBJ1-3, with D unclear. Germline loops: CDR1 MNHNY, CDR2 SVGAGI (reference sequence). The CDR3 has 13 amino acids. Between the trimmed V and J ends, which lost 2 bases and 11 bases, there was a span of 13 bases. The CDR3 DNA sequence: TGTGCCAGCAGTTACGATGTGAGGGTAGCCATATATTTT. It yields the protein CASSYDVRVAIYF.

This rearrangement joins TRBV19 to TRBJ1-2, with D perhaps matching TRBD1 (6 bases). Germline CDR1 is LNHDA and CDR2 is SQIVND (reference sequence). Trimming removed 9 bases from V and 0 bases from J, with 14 bases in between. The CDR3 spans 14 residues. CDR3 nucleotide sequence: TGTGCCAGCAGCCCGGACAGTTCTAACTATGGCTACACCTTC. Encoded protein: CASSPDSSNYGYTF.

V and J are TRBV10-3 and TRBJ1-1; D gene uncertain. The CDR3 contains 12 residues. Germline CDR1 and CDR2: ENHRY and SYGVKD. The ends were cut back, 6 bases at V and 5 bases at J, with 10 bases in the middle. This CDR3 reads CAIRDAGTEAFF. CDR3 in DNA: TGTGCCATCAGGGACGCGGGGACTGAAGCTTTCTTT.

This chain uses TRBV5-6 with TRBJ1-2, with a tentative D call TRBD1 (5 bases). Trimming cost V 1 base and J 4 bases, with 14 bases left between them. Germline V gene lookup returns CDR1 SGHDT and CDR2 YYEEEE. The CDR3 extends over 15 amino acids. The CDR3 region has the DNA TGTGCCAGCAGCTTGCGGCCAGGGTTAACCTATGGCTACACCTTC. This encodes CASSLRPGLTYGYTF.

This chain's CDR3 is CASSLVGTEISYEQYF. The CDR3 region has the DNA TGTGCCAGCAGCTTAGTTGGGACAGAAATTTCCTACGAGCAGTACTTC. The chain has TRBV7-8 and TRBJ2-7, with TRBD1 matching 7 bases. J was trimmed by 1 base and V by 1 base; bases with no gene match: 7. The CDR3 runs 16 residues. CDR1 and CDR2 from the germline V gene are SGHVS and FQNEAQ. Drawing the rest from reference TRBV7-8 and TRBJ2-7, the complete variable domain is GAGVSQSPRYKVAKRGQDVALRCDPISGHVSLFWYQQALGQGPEFLTYFQNEAQLDKSGLPSDRFFAERPEGSVSTLKIQRTQQEDSAVYLCASSLVGTEISYEQYFGPGTRLTVT.

In regard to this clone: The junction shows a germline mismatch at one end, possibly a read error. This sequence joins TRBV11-2 and TRBJ2-6, with D perhaps matching TRBD2 (6 bases). CDR1 is SGHAT and CDR2 is FQNNGV in the germline V gene. CDR3 length: 17 residues. In DNA, the CDR3 is TGTGCCAGCAGCATAGAGGTTTGGAGGGCTGGGGCCAACGTCCTGACTTTC. Protein product: CASSIEVWRAGANVLTF.

This chain connects TRBV5-1 to TRBJ2-7; D is perhaps TRBD1 (6 bases). This CDR3 spans 12 amino acids. V lost 5 bases and J lost 5, with 11 bases in between. Per germline, CDR1 SGHRS and CDR2 YFSETQ. CDR3 sequence (DNA): TGCGCCAGCAGTCCAGGGGTGGACGAGCAGTACTTC. Encoded protein: CASSPGVDEQYF.

The J gene is TRBJ1-2, the V gene TRBV27; no clear D gene. Germline V gives CDR1 MNHEY, CDR2 SMNVEV (reference sequence). The CDR3 consists of 14 residues. Trimming pared 0 bases from V and 4 bases from J, leaving 9 bases between. For the CDR3, the DNA is TGTGCCAGCAGTTTATCGTCCGGGGTCTATGGCTACACCTTC. This sequence encodes CASSLSSGVYGYTF.

V is TRBV5-6 and J is TRBJ1-1; D may be TRBD1 (6 bases). V was shortened by 4 bases and J by 1 base, with 17 bases between the two germline ends. Looked up from germline, CDR1 is SGHDT and CDR2 is YYEEEE. The CDR3 contains 16 residues. Here the CDR3 reads CASSPSGGAWNTEAFF. CDR3 in DNA: TGTGCCAGCAGCCCAAGTGGGGGCGCATGGAACACTGAAGCTTTCTTT. The variable domain in full, with the rest retrieved from reference TRBV5-6 and TRBJ1-1, is DAGVTQSPTHLIKTRGQQVTLRCSPKSGHDTVSWYQQALGQGPQFIFQYYEEEERQRGNFPDRFSGHQFPNYSSELNVNALLLGDSALYLCASSPSGGAWNTEAFFGQGTRLTVV.

The chain has TRBV4-1 and TRBJ1-3; 7 bases align to TRBD1. Unmatched junction bases numbered 7, after V lost 3 bases and J lost 2 bases. Germline V gene data show CDR1 as MGHRA and CDR2 as YSYEKL. The CDR3 runs 16 residues. The CDR3 region is CASSHLTGDTGNTIYF. CDR3 bases: TGCGCCAGCAGCCACCTAACAGGGGATACTGGAAACACCATATATTTT.

The chain links TRBV11-2 to TRBJ2-5, with no clear D. V was cut by 2 bases and J by 2 bases, with 6 bases left in between. Germline values: CDR1 SGHAT, CDR2 FQNNGV. This CDR3 contains 13 residues. CDR3 amino acids: CASSLYYQETQYF. Written as DNA, the CDR3 is TGTGCCAGCAGCTTATACTATCAAGAGACCCAGTACTTC.

The V gene is TRBV28, the J gene TRBJ1-3; D perhaps matches TRBD1 (5 bases). CDR1 MDHEN and CDR2 SYDVKM come from the germline V gene. V was shortened by 3 bases and J by 0 bases, with 9 bases between the two germline ends. The CDR3 loop spans 15 amino acids. CDR3: CASSLGLSSGNTIYF. The CDR3 DNA reads TGTGCCAGCAGTTTGGGGCTATCCTCTGGAAACACCATATATTTT.